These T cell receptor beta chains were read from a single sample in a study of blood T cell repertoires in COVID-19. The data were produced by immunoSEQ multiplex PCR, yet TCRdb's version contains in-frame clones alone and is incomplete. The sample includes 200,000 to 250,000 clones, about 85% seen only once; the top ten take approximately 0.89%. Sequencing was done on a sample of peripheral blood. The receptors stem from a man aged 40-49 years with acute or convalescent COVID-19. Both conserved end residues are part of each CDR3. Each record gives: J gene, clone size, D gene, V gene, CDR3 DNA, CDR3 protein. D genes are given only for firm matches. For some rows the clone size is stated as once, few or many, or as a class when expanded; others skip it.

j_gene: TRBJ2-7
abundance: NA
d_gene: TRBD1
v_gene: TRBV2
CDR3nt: TGTGCCAGCAGCCGGACAGGGTCCTACGAGCAGTACTTC
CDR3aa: CASSRTGSYEQYF

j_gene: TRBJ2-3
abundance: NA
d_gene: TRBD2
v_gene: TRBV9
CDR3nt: TGTGCCAGCAGCGTAGTGGGACTAGCGGGGCTGGGTACGCAGTATTTT
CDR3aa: CASSVVGLAGLGTQYF

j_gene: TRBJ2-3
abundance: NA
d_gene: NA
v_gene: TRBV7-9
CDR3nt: TGTGCCAGCAGCCCGCCCACTTTAAATACGCAGTATTTT
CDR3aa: CASSPPTLNTQYF

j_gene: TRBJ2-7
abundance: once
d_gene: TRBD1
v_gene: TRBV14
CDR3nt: TGTGCCAGCAGCCAAGGAGGGGGCGCCTACGAGCAGTACTTC
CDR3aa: CASSQGGGAYEQYF

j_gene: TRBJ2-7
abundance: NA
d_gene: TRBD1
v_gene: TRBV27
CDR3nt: TGTGCCAGCAGCCCACTGGGACAGGGCGACGAGCAGTACTTC
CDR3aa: CASSPLGQGDEQYF

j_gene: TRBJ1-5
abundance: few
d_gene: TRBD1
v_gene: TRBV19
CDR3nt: TGTGCCAGTAGGATGGACAGGGCGGGGAATCAGCCCCAGCATTTT
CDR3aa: CASRMDRAGNQPQHF

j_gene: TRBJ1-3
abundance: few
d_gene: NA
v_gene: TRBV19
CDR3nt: TGTGCCAGTAGTGCGGGACTCCGAGGGCCTGGAAACACCATATATTTT
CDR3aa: CASSAGLRGPGNTIYF

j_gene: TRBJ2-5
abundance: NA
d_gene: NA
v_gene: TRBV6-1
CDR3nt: TGTGCCAGCAGTGAACTCGGGCGGGGATACCAAGAGACCCAGTACTTC
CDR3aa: CASSELGRGYQETQYF

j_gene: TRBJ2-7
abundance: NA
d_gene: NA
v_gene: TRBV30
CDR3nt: TGTGCCTGGAGTCTGGGCCAGGGCTCCTACGAGCAGTACTTC
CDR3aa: CAWSLGQGSYEQYF

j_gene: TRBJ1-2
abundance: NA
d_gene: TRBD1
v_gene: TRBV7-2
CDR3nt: TGTGCCAGCAGCTTATGGACAGGGGATCATTATGGCTACACCTTC
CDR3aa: CASSLWTGDHYGYTF

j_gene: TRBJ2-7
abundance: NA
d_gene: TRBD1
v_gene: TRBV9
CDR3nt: TGTGCCAGCAGCGGTGGACAGGGGGCGAAGGAGCAGTACTTC
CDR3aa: CASSGGQGAKEQYF

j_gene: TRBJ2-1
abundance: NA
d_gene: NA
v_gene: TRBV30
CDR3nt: TGTGCCTGGGCGGAGAATGAGCAGTTCTTC
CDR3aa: CAWAENEQFF

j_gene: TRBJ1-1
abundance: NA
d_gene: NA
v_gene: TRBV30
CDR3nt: TGTGCCTGGAGTGTACGGGGGGGGATGATTGAAGCTTTCTTT
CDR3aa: CAWSVRGGMIEAFF

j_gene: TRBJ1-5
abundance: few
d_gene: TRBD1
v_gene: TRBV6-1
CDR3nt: TGTGCCAGCAGTGAAAAAAGACAGGGGATGGGGAGGAATCAGCCCCAGCATTTT
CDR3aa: CASSEKRQGMGRNQPQHF

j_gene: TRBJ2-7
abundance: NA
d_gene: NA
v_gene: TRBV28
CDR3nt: TGTGCCAGCAGTTTAATCCCCTCAGCCTACGAGCAGTACTTC
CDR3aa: CASSLIPSAYEQYF

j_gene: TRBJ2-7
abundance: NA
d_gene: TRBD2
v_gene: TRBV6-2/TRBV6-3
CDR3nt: TGTGCCAGCAGTTACGGGACTAGCGCCTACGAGCAGTACTTC
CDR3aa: CASSYGTSAYEQYF

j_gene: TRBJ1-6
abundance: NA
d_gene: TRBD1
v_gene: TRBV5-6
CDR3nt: TGTGCCAGCAGCTGGCGGGACAGGCCTCATAATTCACCCCTCCACTTT
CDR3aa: CASSWRDRPHNSPLHF

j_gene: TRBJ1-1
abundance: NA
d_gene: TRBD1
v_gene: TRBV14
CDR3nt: TGTGCCAGCAGCCAAGTGGGGACAGGGTATACTGAAGCTTTCTTT
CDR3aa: CASSQVGTGYTEAFF

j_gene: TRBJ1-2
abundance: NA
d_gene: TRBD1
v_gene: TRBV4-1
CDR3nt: TGCGCCAGCAGCCAAGTACAGGGGATTAACTATGGCTACACCTTC
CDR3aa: CASSQVQGINYGYTF

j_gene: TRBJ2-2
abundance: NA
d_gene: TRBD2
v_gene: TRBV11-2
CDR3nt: TGTGCCAGCAGCTTAGGGTCCCCTTACGGGGGGGCCGAAACCGGGGAGCTGTTTTTT
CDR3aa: CASSLGSPYGGAETGELFF

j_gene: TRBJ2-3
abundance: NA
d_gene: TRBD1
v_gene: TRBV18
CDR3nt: TGTGCCAGCTCAGGACCTTATCGGGACAGCAGCACAGATACGCAGTATTTT
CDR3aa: CASSGPYRDSSTDTQYF

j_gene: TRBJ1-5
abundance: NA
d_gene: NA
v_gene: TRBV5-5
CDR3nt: TGTGCCAGCAGCTTTCTTGATCAGCCCCAGCATTTT
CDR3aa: CASSFLDQPQHF

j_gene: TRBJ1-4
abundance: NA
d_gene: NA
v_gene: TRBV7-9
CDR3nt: TGTGCCAGCAGCTCGCGGGATTTTATTATCGAAAAACTGTTTTTT
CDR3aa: CASSSRDFIIEKLFF

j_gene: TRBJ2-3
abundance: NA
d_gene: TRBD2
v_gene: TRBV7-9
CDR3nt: TGTGCCAGCAGCACCACTAGCGGGGGAAGCACAGATACGCAGTATTTT
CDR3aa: CASSTTSGGSTDTQYF

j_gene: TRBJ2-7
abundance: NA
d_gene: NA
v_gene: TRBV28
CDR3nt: TGTGCCAGCAGCCCCCGGGAAAACGAGCAGTACTTC
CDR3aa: CASSPRENEQYF

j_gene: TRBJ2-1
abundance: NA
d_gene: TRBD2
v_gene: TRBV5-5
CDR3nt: TGTGCCAGCAGCGTCATAGCGGGGGTAACCTACAATGAGCAGTTCTTC
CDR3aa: CASSVIAGVTYNEQFF

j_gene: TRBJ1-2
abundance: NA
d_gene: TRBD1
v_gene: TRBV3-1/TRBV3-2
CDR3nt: TGTGCCAGCAGCCATAGACAGGGTAACTATGGCTACACCTTC
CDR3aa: CASSHRQGNYGYTF

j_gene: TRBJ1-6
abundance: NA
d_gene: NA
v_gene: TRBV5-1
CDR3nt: TGCGCCAGCAGCCCTAGGTTGGATTCACCCCTCCACTTT
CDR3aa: CASSPRLDSPLHF

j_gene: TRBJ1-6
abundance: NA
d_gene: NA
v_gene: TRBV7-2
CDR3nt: TGTGCCAGTTCCGCGGTAAACGCTTCACCCCTCCACTTT
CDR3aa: CASSAVNASPLHF

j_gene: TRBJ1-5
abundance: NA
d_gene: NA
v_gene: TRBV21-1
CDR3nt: TGTGCCAGCAGCAAAGGAAAGGACAGGGGAAATCAGCCCCAGCATTTT
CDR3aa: CASSKGKDRGNQPQHF

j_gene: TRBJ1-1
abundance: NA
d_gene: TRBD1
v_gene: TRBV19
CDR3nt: TGTGCCAGTAGTGTTACAGGGGTTGGCACTGAAGCTTTCTTT
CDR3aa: CASSVTGVGTEAFF

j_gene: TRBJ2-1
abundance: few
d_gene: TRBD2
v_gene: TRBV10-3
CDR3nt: TGTGCCACCACGCTAGCGGGTTCCTACAATGAGCAGTTCTTC
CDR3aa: CATTLAGSYNEQFF

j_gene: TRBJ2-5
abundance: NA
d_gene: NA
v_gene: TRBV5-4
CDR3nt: TGTGCCAGCAGCTTAAGGGGGGGGCAGTACCAAGAGACCCAGTACTTC
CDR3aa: CASSLRGGQYQETQYF

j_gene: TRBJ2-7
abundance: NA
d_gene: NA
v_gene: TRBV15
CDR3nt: TGTGCCACCAGCAGCATTTTCGACAGCCTGCCCAACGAGCAGTACTTC
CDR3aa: CATSSIFDSLPNEQYF

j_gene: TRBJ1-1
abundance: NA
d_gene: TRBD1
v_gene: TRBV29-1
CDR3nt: TGCAGCGTGCGAAACAGGGGCCGGGACACTGAAGCTTTCTTT
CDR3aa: CSVRNRGRDTEAFF

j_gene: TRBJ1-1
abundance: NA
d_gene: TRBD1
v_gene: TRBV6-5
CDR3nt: TGTGCCAGCAGTCTAGGGGGCTTGAACACTGAAGCTTTCTTT
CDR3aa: CASSLGGLNTEAFF

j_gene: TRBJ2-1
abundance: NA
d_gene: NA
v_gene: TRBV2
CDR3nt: TGTGCCAGCAGTGGGTCTAGCTCCTACAATGAGCAGTTCTTC
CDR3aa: CASSGSSSYNEQFF